This TCR beta chain was found in a study of T-cell reconstitution after alpha-beta-depleted transplantation in children. Unique molecular identifiers were incorporated when the TCRbeta library was constructed. TCRdb independently ran MiXCR on the PCR reads; one entry per CDR3 protein. The data show some 500,000 distinct CDR3 sequences, around a third seen once. The CDR3 covers 12 residues. From germline, CDR1 is MNHEY and CDR2 SMNVEV (reference sequence). With 4 bases removed from V and 10 bases from J, the gap between germline ends came to 8 bases. The J gene is TRBJ1-6, the V gene TRBV27; D is perhaps TRBD1 (5 bases). This receptor was taken from a human donor who donated a stem cell graft to a child with aplastic anemia. The specimen was PBMCs from the stem cell graft donor, collected from the stem cell graft. The CDR3 nucleotides are TGTGCCAGCAGTTATGGGGGGTCACCCCTCCACTTT. This encodes CASSYGGSPLHF.